Presented here are 3 T cell receptor beta chains from one specimen sequenced in a study of blood T cells in healthy people across ages. A second PCR, run for about 7 to 11 cycles, used a sample-barcoded 5' primer plus a J-beta primer mix. TCRdb reprocessed the 5' RACE reads via MiXCR and lists one record per CDR3 protein. Found here are roughly 500,000 distinct CDR3 sequences, 25% to 30% of them singletons; the top ten hold approximately 17%. The sequencing input was blood. Receptor source: a woman between 65 and 79 years old in good health.

The V and J genes are TRBV7-2 and TRBJ1-2, with TRBD1 matching 9 bases. Germline loops: CDR1 SGHTA, CDR2 FQGNSA. The CDR3 runs to 16 residues. V shed 1 base, J shed 8 bases, and the junction held 11 bases outside the gene matches. Here the CDR3 reads CASSLGYRDRAFGYTF. In nucleotides, the CDR3 is TGTGCCAGCAGCTTAGGGTACCGGGACAGGGCCTTCGGCTACACCTTC.

This clonotype was seen a handful of times. The rearrangement links TRBV5-1 to TRBJ2-5, with 9 bases fitting TRBD2. The length of the CDR3 is 16 residues. Unmatched junction bases numbered 9, after V lost 3 bases and J lost 3 bases. CDR1 and CDR2 from the germline V gene are SGHRS and YFSETQ. CDR3 nucleotide sequence: TGCGCCAGCAGCTACAGGACTAGCGATCGTAAAGAGACCCAGTACTTC. It specifies CASSYRTSDRKETQYF.

The CDR3 reads CSVRIGQGVGEKLFF. The DNA of the CDR3 is TGCAGCGTTCGAATAGGACAGGGCGTGGGGGAAAAACTGTTTTTT. The rearrangement uses TRBV29-1 and TRBJ1-4; TRBD1 agrees at 8 bases. Germline CDR1 is SQVTM and CDR2 is ANQGSEA. The CDR3 extends over 15 amino acids. V trimming: 5 bases; J trimming: 8 bases; junction bases outside the gene matches: 13. The full variable domain, with the rest looked up from reference TRBV29-1 and TRBJ1-4, is SAVISQKPSRDICQRGTSLTIQCQVDSQVTMMFWYRQQPGQSLTLIATANQGSEATYESGFVIDKFPISRPNLTFSTLTVSNMSPEDSSIYLCSVRIGQGVGEKLFFGSGTQLSVL.